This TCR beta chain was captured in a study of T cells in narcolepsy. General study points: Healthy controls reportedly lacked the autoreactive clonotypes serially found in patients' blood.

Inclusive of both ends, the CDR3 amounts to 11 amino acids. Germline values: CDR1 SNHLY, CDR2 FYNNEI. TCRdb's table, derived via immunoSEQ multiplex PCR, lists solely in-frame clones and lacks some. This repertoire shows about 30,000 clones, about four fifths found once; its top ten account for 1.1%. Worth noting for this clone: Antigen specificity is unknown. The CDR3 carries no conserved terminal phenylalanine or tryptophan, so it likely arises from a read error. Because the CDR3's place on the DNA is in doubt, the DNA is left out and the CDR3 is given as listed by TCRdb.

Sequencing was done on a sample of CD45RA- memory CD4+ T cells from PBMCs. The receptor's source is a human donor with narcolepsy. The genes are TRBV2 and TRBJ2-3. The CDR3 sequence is CASSESWVPNA.